The 27 T cell receptor beta chains below all came from one sample that was sequenced in a study of cytomegalovirus exposure and HLA in healthy donors (dated by TCRdb to the late 2010s). The library was prepared using the immunoSEQ multiplex PCR assay. The multiplex PCR relied on a mix of 60 forward primers for TCR Vbeta segments and 13 reverse primers for TCR Jbeta segments. Sourced from immuneACCESS, this table was stored by TCRdb with only in-frame sequences that have V and J called. A share of the clones is absent; for the studies checked, an unresolved V gene accounts for under half, and the remainder has no known explanation. In all, the sample holds under 200,000 clones, and about 82% of those were seen once. The top ten constitute approximately 0.76% of the sample. The sample was PBMCs. The receptors were gathered from a female donor in good health and CMV-seronegative.

The V call is TRBV5-4, the J call TRBJ1-4; D perhaps matches TRBD1 (5 bases). The CDR3 has 15 amino acids. Trimming pared 3 bases from V and 8 bases from J, leaving 17 bases between. Germline assignment: CDR1 SGHNT and CDR2 YYREEE (reference sequence). The CDR3 here is CASSWEGPRGEKLFF. Written as DNA, the CDR3 is TGTGCCAGCAGCTGGGAGGGACCGAGGGGCGAAAAACTGTTTTTT.

The chain recombines TRBV19 with TRBJ2-7, with 8 nucleotides matching TRBD2. V shed 3 bases, J shed 4 bases, and the junction held 8 bases outside the gene matches. Germline V gene data show CDR1 as LNHDA and CDR2 as SQIVND (reference sequence). The CDR3 is made up of 15 amino acids. The CDR3 is CASSMAGGVDYEQYF. The CDR3 DNA sequence: TGTGCCAGTAGTATGGCGGGGGGTGTGGATTACGAGCAGTACTTC. The full variable domain, with the rest looked up from reference TRBV19 and TRBJ2-7, is DGGITQSPKYLFRKEGQNVTLSCEQNLNHDAMYWYRQDPGQGLRLIYYSQIVNDFQKGDIAEGYSVSREKKESFPLTVTSAQKNPTAFYLCASSMAGGVDYEQYFGPGTRLTVT.

The V and J genes are TRBV7-9 and TRBJ2-7; a possible D gene is TRBD2 (5 bases). Germline V gene sequence: CDR1 SEHNR, CDR2 FQNEAQ (reference sequence). Trimming removed 7 bases from V and 6 bases from J, with 10 bases in between. The CDR3 runs 11 residues. In DNA, the CDR3 is TGTGCCAGCACCCGGGCGGGCGAGCAGTACTTC. Its protein is CASTRAGEQYF. Drawing the rest from reference TRBV7-9 and TRBJ2-7, the complete variable domain is DTGVSQNPRHKITKRGQNVTFRCDPISEHNRLYWYRQTLGQGPEFLTYFQNEAQLEKSRLLSDRFSAERPKGSFSTLEIQRTEQGDSAMYLCASTRAGEQYFGPGTRLTVT.

V is TRBV2 and J is TRBJ1-5; unclear D gene. V was clipped by 5 bases and J by 6 bases, with 17 bases between them. This CDR3 comprises 15 residues. Germline values: CDR1 SNHLY, CDR2 FYNNEI. This CDR3 is CASSKQGGPTQPQHF. CDR3 bases: TGTGCCAGCAGTAAGCAAGGTGGGCCCACTCAGCCCCAGCATTTT. Full variable domain (remainder filled in from reference TRBV2 and TRBJ1-5): EPEVTQTPSHQVTQMGQEVILRCVPISNHLYFYWYRQILGQKVEFLVSFYNNEISEKSEIFDDQFSVERPDGSNFTLKIRSTKLEDSAMYFCASSKQGGPTQPQHFGDGTRLSIL.

V usage is TRBV6-5 and J usage is TRBJ2-3, with 7 bases fitting TRBD1. With 5 bases clipped from V and 11 bases from J, the junction kept 16 bases outside the gene matches. CDR1 is MNHEY and CDR2 is SVGAGI in the germline V gene. CDR3 size: 15 residues. The CDR3, as DNA: TGTGCCAGCAGTGCGACGACAGGGATCGCGATCGGGCAGTATTTT. Protein product: CASSATTGIAIGQYF.

CDR3 residues: CASSLMPAGQGSETQYF. The DNA for the CDR3 is TGCGCCAGCAGCTTGATGCCCGCGGGACAGGGATCAGAGACCCAGTACTTC. This rearrangement joins TRBV5-1 to TRBJ2-5; 9 bases fit TRBD1. CDR3 length: 17 amino acids. The trim removed 1 base at V and 4 bases at J, leaving 11 bases unmatched. Germline V lookup: CDR1 SGHRS, CDR2 YFSETQ.

This clone was observed once. The chain links TRBV11-2 to TRBJ2-7; TRBD2 matches at 9 bases. The CDR3 runs to 14 residues. With V trimmed by 4 bases and J by 3 bases, 4 bases remained unmatched. Germline values: CDR1 SGHAT, CDR2 FQNNGV. The CDR3 sequence is CASSSGLADYEQYF. The CDR3 bases are TGTGCCAGCAGCTCGGGACTAGCTGACTACGAGCAGTACTTC.

This clone has a handful of counts. This rearrangement joins TRBV10-2 to TRBJ2-3; D not certain. The CDR3 has 11 amino acids. The germline V gene has CDR1 WSHSY and CDR2 SAAADI. V gave up 1 base and J gave up 14 bases, with 10 bases separating them. Here the CDR3 reads CASSELYNRYF. Written as DNA, the CDR3 is TGCGCCAGCAGTGAGTTGTACAATCGGTATTTT.

The CDR3 protein is CASSTRQGREQYF. CDR3 sequence (DNA): TGTGCCAGCAGCACCCGACAGGGTCGGGAGCAGTACTTC. The genes are TRBV5-4 and TRBJ2-5; the D gene is possibly TRBD1 (7 bases). Germline values: CDR1 SGHNT, CDR2 YYREEE (reference sequence). Trimming removed 4 bases from V and 11 bases from J, with 18 bases in between. The CDR3 has 13 amino acids.

The chain has TRBV7-9 and TRBJ1-2; D possibly corresponds to TRBD1 (5 bases). The ends were cut back, 1 base at V and 8 bases at J, with 8 bases in the middle. Looked up from germline, CDR1 is SEHNR and CDR2 is FQNEAQ (reference sequence). This CDR3 region has 12 residues. The CDR3 here is CASSLVQGGYTF. The CDR3 nucleotides read TGTGCCAGCAGCTTAGTTCAGGGCGGCTACACCTTC.

The CDR3 here is CASSFSQGEAYNEQFF. In DNA, the CDR3 is TGTGCCAGCAGTTTCTCTCAGGGGGAGGCCTACAATGAGCAGTTCTTC. This rearrangement joins TRBV27 to TRBJ2-1; D may be TRBD1 (7 bases). The V and J ends lost 3 bases and 2 bases respectively, with 14 bases between them. The germline CDR1 and CDR2 sequences are MNHEY and SMNVEV (reference sequence). The CDR3 spans 16 residues.

V and J are TRBV19 and TRBJ2-7; 9 positions match TRBD1. CDR3 length: 16 residues. Germline V lookup: CDR1 LNHDA, CDR2 SQIVND (reference sequence). V was clipped by 5 bases and J by 7 bases; unmatched bases: 15. The CDR3 nucleotides are TGTGCCAGTAGTCCAAACACAGGGGGCGCGGAAGAAGAGCAGTACTTC. It specifies CASSPNTGGAEEEQYF.

The chain is built from TRBV28 and TRBJ2-2, with 10 bases fitting TRBD1. After removal of 5 bases from V and 2 bases from J, the junction contained 5 bases not matched to a gene. The CDR3 is made up of 16 amino acids. Germline V gives CDR1 MDHEN, CDR2 SYDVKM. CDR3 amino acids: CASSRETGGNTGELFF. In nucleotides, the CDR3 is TGTGCCAGCAGTCGCGAGACAGGGGGCAACACCGGGGAGCTGTTTTTT.

This clone was detected once. J is TRBJ2-5 and V is TRBV2; perhaps TRBD1 as D (6 bases). Germline-derived CDR1 and CDR2 are SNHLY and FYNNEI. Trimming took off 2 bases at V and 1 base at J, with 11 bases between the two ends. The CDR3 extends over 15 amino acids. The CDR3 DNA sequence: TGTGCCAGCAGTGAAAATGGCAGGGGCCAAGAGACCCAGTACTTC. It encodes CASSENGRGQETQYF.

This clone occurred once. The chain has TRBV19 and TRBJ1-2; D gene ambiguous. This CDR3 has 12 amino acids. The V end was cut by 6 bases, the J end by 11 bases, with 16 bases between. The germline gives CDR1 LNHDA, CDR2 SQIVND (reference sequence). CDR3 coding DNA: TGTGCCAGTAGAGGTCCGGGGATAAAGTACACCTTC. This encodes CASRGPGIKYTF.

This chain joins TRBV6-1 and TRBJ2-5, with D hard to call. Trimming cost V 2 bases and J 1 base, with 5 bases left between them. CDR1 and CDR2 from the germline V gene are MNHNS and SASEGT. The CDR3 has 13 amino acids. The CDR3 is CASSEHSQETQYF. For the CDR3, the DNA is TGTGCCAGCAGTGAACATAGCCAAGAGACCCAGTACTTC.

This clone is a singleton in its sample. One end of the junction does not line up with germline, which may come from a read error. The chain employs TRBV5-1 and TRBJ2-1; the D gene is possibly TRBD2 (6 bases). Germline V lookup: CDR1 SGHRS, CDR2 YFSETQ. This CDR3 is built from 15 residues. CDR3 DNA sequence: TGCGCCAGCAGCTCTTCTAGCGCCTCCTACAATCAGCAGTTCTTC. Its protein is CASSSSSASYNQQFF. Together with reference TRBV5-1 and TRBJ2-1, the CDR3 gives the full variable domain: KAGVTQTPRYLIKTRGQQVTLSCSPISGHRSVSWYQQTPGQGLQFLFEYFSETQRNKGNFPGRFSGRQFSNSRSEMNVSTLELGDSALYLCASSSSSASYNQQFFGPGTRLTVL.

This clone was seen a few times. In nucleotides, the CDR3 is TGTGCCAGCAGCCCCAGTCCCCTACTAGCGGAGGCTTTGGGGCAGTACTTC. This sequence encodes CASSPSPLLAEALGQYF. The V and J genes are TRBV7-2 and TRBJ2-7; TRBD2 matches 8 bases. From germline, CDR1 is SGHTA and CDR2 FQGNSA. Germline trimming cut 5 bases from V and 9 bases from J; bases unmatched to any gene: 21. This CDR3 comprises 17 residues.

V gene TRBV27 combines with J gene TRBJ2-2; 11 bases align to TRBD2. Per germline, CDR1 MNHEY and CDR2 SMNVEV (reference sequence). The CDR3 is made up of 14 amino acids. With 8 bases clipped from V and 4 bases from J, the junction kept 3 bases outside the gene matches. For the CDR3, the DNA is TGTGCCAGCGGGACTAGCGGAAGCACCGGGGAGCTGTTTTTT. This translates into CASGTSGSTGELFF.

CDR3 DNA sequence: TGTGCCAGCAGCTTAGACGGTCAGAGGGCTGAAGCTTTCTTT. Translated: CASSLDGQRAEAFF. This chain connects TRBV7-9 to TRBJ1-1, with D uncertain. Trimming took off 1 base at V and 6 bases at J, with 12 bases between the two ends. The CDR3 totals 14 residues. The germline V gene has CDR1 SEHNR and CDR2 FQNEAQ (reference sequence).

Concerning this clone: A read error may account for a junction end that differs from germline. The V and J genes are TRBV7-3 and TRBJ1-2; 12 bases match TRBD1. Germline V CDR1 and CDR2: SGHTA, FQGTGA. This CDR3 region has 16 residues. The CDR3: CSSSLGDRGRSYGYTF. The CDR3 DNA is TGTTCCAGCAGCTTAGGGGACAGGGGGCGATCCTATGGCTACACCTTC.

This clone was counted a single time. V gene TRBV5-4 combines with J gene TRBJ1-6; 7 bases match TRBD1. Germline CDR1 reads SGHNT; CDR2 reads YYREEE (reference sequence). V lost 1 base to trimming and J lost 7 bases; unmatched junction nucleotides: 5. The CDR3 runs to 15 residues. CDR3 protein: CASSLRTGINSPLHF. The CDR3 coding sequence is TGTGCCAGCAGCTTGAGGACAGGCATCAATTCACCCCTCCACTTT.

The chain links TRBV7-3 to TRBJ2-3; 7 nucleotides match TRBD2. The CDR3 length is 14 residues. CDR1 SGHTA and CDR2 FQGTGA come from the germline V gene. J lost 4 bases, V lost 7 bases, and 8 bases had no gene match. DNA for the CDR3: TGTGCCAGCAATTCCGGGGGGAGCTCAGATACGCAGTATTTT. Translation: CASNSGGSSDTQYF.

The chain recombines TRBV5-1 with TRBJ2-1; D may be TRBD1 (6 bases). Germline CDR1 and CDR2: SGHRS and YFSETQ. The CDR3 has 15 residues. The V gene lost 3 bases and the J gene lost 6 bases, with 16 bases spanning the gap. Written as DNA, the CDR3 is TGCGCCAGCAGCTGGGGGCCGACTCCCCCCAATGAGCAGTTCTTC. Amino acid sequence: CASSWGPTPPNEQFF.

J is TRBJ2-7 and V is TRBV5-4, with TRBD1 matching 10 bases. V was pared by 0 bases and J by 4 bases, with 4 bases of the junction left unmatched. CDR3 length: 15 amino acids. The germline CDR1 and CDR2 sequences are SGHNT and YYREEE (reference sequence). In DNA, the CDR3 is TGTGCCAGCAGCTTGGGGGACAGGGGTGGGTACGAGCAGTACTTC. Its translation is CASSLGDRGGYEQYF.

This clone was observed a handful of times. The J gene is TRBJ2-3, the V gene TRBV27, with D possibly being TRBD1 (6 bases). The CDR3 consists of 14 residues. V was shortened by 2 bases and J by 2 bases, with 8 bases between the two germline ends. In germline, CDR1 is MNHEY, CDR2 SMNVEV (reference sequence). The chain's CDR3 is CASSLNRATDTQYF. The CDR3 region has the DNA TGTGCCAGCAGTTTAAACAGGGCCACAGATACGCAGTATTTT.

CDR3 region: CAWRPGQGRGNTEAFF. DNA for the CDR3: TGTGCCTGGCGGCCGGGACAGGGGCGCGGGAACACTGAAGCTTTCTTT. The rearrangement links TRBV30 to TRBJ1-1, with TRBD1 matching over 10 bases. After removal of 5 bases from V and 1 base from J, the junction contained 10 bases not matched to a gene. This CDR3 is built from 16 residues. Germline V gene sequence: CDR1 GTSNPN, CDR2 SVGIG (reference sequence).